These 5 T cell receptor beta chains originate from one sample sequenced in a study of T cells after yellow fever vaccination. Using its own MiXCR run on the 5' RACE reads, TCRdb lists one record per CDR3 protein. The sample holds more than 300,000 distinct CDR3 sequences, around 10% seen once. The sequencing here drew on CD4+ T cells sorted from PBMCs, taken 45 days after the yellow fever booster vaccination. The receptors stem from a man aged 18 to 29 who received the YFV17D yellow fever vaccine.

This clonotype was counted a few times. A junction boundary mismatches the germline segment, possibly from a read error. The rearrangement uses TRBV5-1 and TRBJ2-1; D ambiguous. Germline V lookup: CDR1 SGHRS, CDR2 YFSETQ. This CDR3 comprises 11 residues. CDR3 sequence reads: CASSSFNEQFF. CDR3 in DNA: TGCGCCAGCAGCTCCTTCAATGAGCAGTTCTTC.

This clonotype has just a few counts. The gene calls are TRBV6-2 or TRBV6-3 and TRBJ2-7; D gene uncertain. The CDR3 contains 13 residues. Trimming left V 6 bases short and J 6 bases short, with 15 bases between. CDR1 MNHEY and CDR2 SVGEGT come from the germline V gene. This CDR3 is CASSPPGNGEQYV. The CDR3 nucleotides are TGTGCCAGCAGCCCACCGGGCAACGGCGAGCAGTACGTC.

This clonotype has more than one count but fewer than ten. V is TRBV6-5 and J is TRBJ2-5; 10 bases agree with TRBD1. V trimming: 6 bases; J trimming: 3 bases; junction bases outside the gene matches: 1. CDR3 size: 13 residues. Per germline, CDR1 MNHEY and CDR2 SVGAGI. The CDR3 sequence: CASRGTGEETQYF. The CDR3 DNA reads as TGTGCCAGCAGAGGGACAGGGGAAGAGACCCAGTACTTC.

This clonotype was detected a few times. The chain employs TRBV9 and TRBJ2-5; 9 bases map to TRBD2. The V and J ends lost 0 bases and 4 bases, in that order; junction bases with no gene match: 7. The CDR3 has 16 amino acids. Germline V gene lookup returns CDR1 SGDLS and CDR2 YYNGEE. The CDR3 protein is CASSVGPGLASETQYF. CDR3 in DNA: TGTGCCAGCAGCGTAGGTCCGGGACTAGCTTCAGAGACCCAGTACTTC.

J is TRBJ2-5 and V is TRBV29-1; D gene uncertain. CDR1 and CDR2 (germline): SQVTM, ANQGSEA. There are 12 residues in the CDR3. Deletions cut 7 bases from V and 0 bases from J, with 9 bases between. The CDR3 protein is CSGRLYQETQYF. The DNA of the CDR3 is TGCAGCGGAAGACTGTACCAAGAGACCCAGTACTTC.